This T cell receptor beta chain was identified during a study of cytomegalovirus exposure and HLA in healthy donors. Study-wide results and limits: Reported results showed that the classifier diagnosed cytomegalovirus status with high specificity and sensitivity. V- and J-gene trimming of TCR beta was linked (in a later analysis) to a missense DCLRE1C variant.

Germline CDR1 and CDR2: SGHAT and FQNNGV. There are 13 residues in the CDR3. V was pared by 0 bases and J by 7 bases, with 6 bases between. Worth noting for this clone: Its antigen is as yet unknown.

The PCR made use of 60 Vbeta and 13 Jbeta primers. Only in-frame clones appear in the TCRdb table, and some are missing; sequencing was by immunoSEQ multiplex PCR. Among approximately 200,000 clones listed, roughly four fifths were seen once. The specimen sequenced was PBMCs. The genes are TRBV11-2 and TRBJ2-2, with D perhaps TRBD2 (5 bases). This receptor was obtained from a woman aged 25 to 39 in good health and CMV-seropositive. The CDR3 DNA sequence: TGTGCCAGCAGCTTAGAGAGGGTCGGGGAGCTGTTTTTT. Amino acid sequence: CASSLERVGELFF.